The rows below give T cell receptor beta chains drawn from one sample of a study of vaccination and CD4 T cells after COVID-19. One entry per CDR3 protein, called by TCRdb with MiXCR from the PCR reads. Among about 9,100 distinct CDR3 sequences listed, more than 60% were seen once. Their recognized antigens are unknown. The sample was CD4+ T cells from blood, cultured in vitro. Receptors were obtained from a human donor who had recovered from COVID-19. The CDR3 runs from the conserved cysteine through the conserved F or W. A D gene is named only where the DNA matches it firmly. Clone size is shown for a subset of rows, as once, few, many or a class of expanded clone.

D gene: NA
clone size: few
V gene: TRBV20-1
J gene: TRBJ1-1
CDR3 protein: CSARRGNTEAFF
CDR3 DNA: TGCAGTGCTAGAAGGGGAAACACTGAAGCTTTCTTT

D gene: TRBD1
clone size: once
V gene: TRBV7-9
J gene: TRBJ2-7
CDR3 protein: CASSSWDRAKQYF
CDR3 DNA: TGTGCCAGCAGCTCCTGGGACAGGGCTAAGCAGTACTTC

D gene: NA
clone size: NA
V gene: TRBV28
J gene: TRBJ1-2
CDR3 protein: CASSLQRRDGYTF
CDR3 DNA: TGTGCCAGCAGTTTACAGCGGAGGGATGGCTACACCTTC

D gene: TRBD2
clone size: NA
V gene: TRBV6-2/TRBV6-3
J gene: TRBJ2-2
CDR3 protein: CASSLRLAGIGTGELFF
CDR3 DNA: TGTGCCAGCAGTTTACGGCTAGCGGGGATCGGAACCGGGGAGCTGTTTTTT

D gene: NA
clone size: NA
V gene: TRBV20-1
J gene: TRBJ2-3
CDR3 protein: CSGISELGRRDTQYF
CDR3 DNA: TGCAGTGGGATCTCTGAACTAGGAAGGAGGGATACGCAGTATTTT

D gene: NA
clone size: NA
V gene: TRBV7-9
J gene: TRBJ2-1
CDR3 protein: CASSLAGPVRDNEQFF
CDR3 DNA: TGTGCCAGCAGCTTAGCCGGACCGGTCAGGGACAATGAGCAGTTCTTC

D gene: NA
clone size: medium-sized
V gene: TRBV11-2
J gene: TRBJ2-5
CDR3 protein: CASSSLRERETQYF
CDR3 DNA: TGTGCCAGCAGCTCCCTCCGGGAGAGAGAGACCCAGTACTTC

D gene: TRBD1
clone size: NA
V gene: TRBV28
J gene: TRBJ1-4
CDR3 protein: CAARETGVGKLFF
CDR3 DNA: TGTGCCGCGAGGGAGACAGGGGTGGGAAAACTGTTTTTT

D gene: TRBD1
clone size: NA
V gene: TRBV19
J gene: TRBJ1-6
CDR3 protein: CASSFRTGYDDSPLHF
CDR3 DNA: TGTGCCAGTAGTTTCCGGACAGGGTACGACGATTCACCCCTCCACTTT

D gene: NA
clone size: NA
V gene: TRBV20-1
J gene: TRBJ1-6
CDR3 protein: CSAREGNSNSPLHF
CDR3 DNA: TGCAGTGCTAGAGAGGGGAACAGCAATTCACCCCTCCACTTT

D gene: NA
clone size: NA
V gene: TRBV7-2
J gene: TRBJ1-2
CDR3 protein: CASSLAGTDANYGYTF
CDR3 DNA: TGTGCCAGCAGCTTAGCCGGGACCGACGCTAACTATGGCTACACCTTC

D gene: TRBD1
clone size: NA
V gene: TRBV5-4
J gene: TRBJ2-7
CDR3 protein: CASSPDREVGEQYF
CDR3 DNA: TGTGCCAGCAGCCCCGACAGGGAAGTTGGGGAGCAGTACTTC

D gene: TRBD1
clone size: NA
V gene: TRBV5-5
J gene: TRBJ2-1
CDR3 protein: CASSQDSGQGALNEQFF
CDR3 DNA: TGCGCCAGCAGCCAAGATTCGGGACAGGGGGCTCTTAATGAGCAGTTCTTC

D gene: TRBD1
clone size: NA
V gene: TRBV19
J gene: TRBJ2-7
CDR3 protein: CASSSGTGGEQYF
CDR3 DNA: TGTGCCAGTAGTTCAGGGACAGGGGGCGAGCAGTACTTC

D gene: TRBD2
clone size: NA
V gene: TRBV5-1
J gene: TRBJ2-5
CDR3 protein: CASSFSTLLAGVRETQYF
CDR3 DNA: TGCGCCAGCAGCTTTTCTACCCTGCTCGCGGGGGTCAGGGAGACCCAGTACTTC

D gene: NA
clone size: few
V gene: TRBV6-1
J gene: TRBJ1-1
CDR3 protein: CASSRGRSNTEAFF
CDR3 DNA: TGTGCCAGCTCCCGGGGTCGGTCTAACACTGAAGCTTTCTTT

D gene: NA
clone size: once
V gene: TRBV6-4
J gene: TRBJ2-2
CDR3 protein: CASSDQDTGELFF
CDR3 DNA: TGTGCCAGCAGTGACCAAGACACCGGGGAGCTGTTTTTT

D gene: NA
clone size: NA
V gene: TRBV25-1
J gene: TRBJ1-6
CDR3 protein: CASSEAGHNSPLHF
CDR3 DNA: TGTGCCAGCAGTGAAGCGGGTCATAATTCACCCCTCCACTTT

D gene: NA
clone size: NA
V gene: TRBV19
J gene: TRBJ2-3
CDR3 protein: CATRGTSTDTQYF
CDR3 DNA: TGTGCCACAAGGGGAACTAGCACAGATACGCAGTATTTT

D gene: NA
clone size: few
V gene: TRBV20-1
J gene: TRBJ2-3
CDR3 protein: CSARPGGDTQYF
CDR3 DNA: TGCAGTGCTCGACCCGGGGGAGATACGCAGTATTTT

D gene: NA
clone size: once
V gene: TRBV11-3
J gene: TRBJ1-3
CDR3 protein: CASSLHGNTIYF
CDR3 DNA: TGTGCCAGCAGCTTGCATGGAAACACCATATATTTT

D gene: NA
clone size: NA
V gene: TRBV6-5
J gene: TRBJ1-5
CDR3 protein: CASSYSIGQPQHF
CDR3 DNA: TGTGCCAGCAGTTACTCGATAGGTCAGCCCCAGCATTTT

D gene: TRBD2
clone size: few
V gene: TRBV20-1
J gene: TRBJ2-7
CDR3 protein: CSAREASGGTSYEQYF
CDR3 DNA: TGCAGTGCTAGAGAGGCTAGCGGGGGTACCTCCTACGAGCAGTACTTC

D gene: NA
clone size: NA
V gene: TRBV19
J gene: TRBJ2-3
CDR3 protein: CASSMGRSTDTQYF
CDR3 DNA: TGTGCCAGTAGTATGGGACGAAGCACAGATACGCAGTATTTT

D gene: NA
clone size: NA
V gene: TRBV28
J gene: TRBJ1-1
CDR3 protein: CASSLDSYTEAFF
CDR3 DNA: TGTGCCAGCAGTCTCGACAGTTACACTGAAGCTTTCTTT

D gene: TRBD1
clone size: few
V gene: TRBV7-8
J gene: TRBJ1-2
CDR3 protein: CASSLTGDGYTF
CDR3 DNA: TGTGCCAGCAGCTTAACAGGGGATGGCTACACCTTC

D gene: TRBD1
clone size: NA
V gene: TRBV11-3
J gene: TRBJ1-2
CDR3 protein: CASSRDRAYGYTF
CDR3 DNA: TGTGCCAGCAGCCGTGACAGGGCCTATGGCTACACCTTC

D gene: TRBD2
clone size: NA
V gene: TRBV19
J gene: TRBJ2-3
CDR3 protein: CASRAGGTTDTQYF
CDR3 DNA: TGTGCCAGTAGAGCCGGGGGGACCACAGATACGCAGTATTTT

D gene: NA
clone size: NA
V gene: TRBV7-2
J gene: TRBJ2-7
CDR3 protein: CASSLSGSSYEQYF
CDR3 DNA: TGTGCCAGCAGCTTATCAGGCAGTTCCTACGAGCAGTACTTC

D gene: TRBD1
clone size: NA
V gene: TRBV11-3
J gene: TRBJ1-6
CDR3 protein: CASSSDRASPLHF
CDR3 DNA: TGTGCCAGCAGCTCGGACAGGGCTTCACCCCTCCACTTT

D gene: NA
clone size: NA
V gene: TRBV6-1
J gene: TRBJ1-5
CDR3 protein: CASRERDYSNQPQHF
CDR3 DNA: TGTGCCAGCAGGGAAAGGGACTATAGCAATCAGCCCCAGCATTTT

D gene: NA
clone size: NA
V gene: TRBV6-7
J gene: TRBJ2-7
CDR3 protein: CASSYSTSPGRYEQYF
CDR3 DNA: TGTGCCAGCAGTTACTCGACGTCCCCAGGGCGATACGAGCAGTACTTC

D gene: TRBD1
clone size: NA
V gene: TRBV6-5
J gene: TRBJ2-6
CDR3 protein: CASSSPRDRGPQSSGANVLTF
CDR3 DNA: TGTGCCAGCAGTTCCCCCCGGGACAGGGGACCCCAGAGCTCTGGGGCCAACGTCCTGACTTTC

D gene: NA
clone size: NA
V gene: TRBV6-1
J gene: TRBJ1-2
CDR3 protein: CASSQTATYGYTF
CDR3 DNA: TGTGCCAGCAGTCAGACAGCGACCTATGGCTACACCTTC

D gene: NA
clone size: NA
V gene: TRBV19
J gene: TRBJ1-1
CDR3 protein: CASSSDRRIAVTGEAFF
CDR3 DNA: TGTGCCAGTAGTTCGGACCGAAGAATAGCGGTAACAGGTGAAGCTTTCTTT

D gene: NA
clone size: NA
V gene: TRBV6-1
J gene: TRBJ1-5
CDR3 protein: CASSTLSPSAQHF
CDR3 DNA: TGTGCCAGCAGTACCTTAAGCCCATCAGCCCAGCATTTT

D gene: TRBD1
clone size: NA
V gene: TRBV2
J gene: TRBJ2-3
CDR3 protein: CASSEAFRDRSTDTQYF
CDR3 DNA: TGTGCCAGCAGTGAAGCTTTCCGGGACAGAAGCACAGATACGCAGTATTTT

D gene: NA
clone size: NA
V gene: TRBV10-1
J gene: TRBJ2-7
CDR3 protein: CASSAGSYPSSYEQYF
CDR3 DNA: TGCGCCAGCAGTGCAGGGAGTTATCCGAGCTCCTACGAGCAGTACTTC

D gene: TRBD1
clone size: NA
V gene: TRBV4-2
J gene: TRBJ2-3
CDR3 protein: CASSPGTGDTDTQYF
CDR3 DNA: TGTGCCAGCAGCCCCGGGACAGGGGACACAGATACGCAGTATTTT

D gene: NA
clone size: NA
V gene: TRBV11-3
J gene: TRBJ2-7
CDR3 protein: CASSLIRGDSYEQYF
CDR3 DNA: TGTGCCAGCAGTCTGATAAGGGGAGACTCCTACGAGCAGTACTTC

D gene: NA
clone size: NA
V gene: TRBV24-1
J gene: TRBJ2-3
CDR3 protein: CATSDQSGQGSTDTQYF
CDR3 DNA: TGTGCCACCAGTGACCAATCGGGGCAGGGGTCTACAGATACGCAGTATTTT

D gene: NA
clone size: NA
V gene: TRBV7-2
J gene: TRBJ2-2
CDR3 protein: CASSLVRANTGELFF
CDR3 DNA: TGTGCCAGCAGCTTAGTAAGGGCGAACACCGGGGAGCTGTTTTTT

D gene: NA
clone size: NA
V gene: TRBV19
J gene: TRBJ2-3
CDR3 protein: CASSISTDTQYF
CDR3 DNA: TGTGCCAGTAGTATAAGCACAGATACGCAGTATTTT

D gene: NA
clone size: NA
V gene: TRBV7-9
J gene: TRBJ1-2
CDR3 protein: CASSLEAGLHGYTF
CDR3 DNA: TGTGCCAGCAGCTTAGAGGCAGGGCTCCATGGCTACACCTTC

D gene: NA
clone size: few
V gene: TRBV27
J gene: TRBJ1-2
CDR3 protein: CASSSVQAGPYGYTF
CDR3 DNA: TGTGCCAGCAGTTCGGTACAAGCGGGGCCCTATGGCTACACCTTC

D gene: NA
clone size: NA
V gene: TRBV7-9
J gene: TRBJ2-7
CDR3 protein: CASSLEVGEQYF
CDR3 DNA: TGTGCCAGCAGCTTAGAAGTGGGAGAGCAGTACTTC

D gene: TRBD1
clone size: NA
V gene: TRBV28
J gene: TRBJ1-1
CDR3 protein: CASSPPRTGTEAFF
CDR3 DNA: TGTGCCAGCAGTCCCCCCCGGACAGGGACTGAAGCTTTCTTT

D gene: NA
clone size: once
V gene: TRBV30
J gene: TRBJ2-7
CDR3 protein: CAWSRRFGEQYF
CDR3 DNA: TGTGCCTGGAGTAGAAGGTTCGGCGAGCAGTACTTT

D gene: NA
clone size: NA
V gene: TRBV5-4
J gene: TRBJ2-3
CDR3 protein: CASTEGGSSTDTQYF
CDR3 DNA: TGTGCCAGCACCGAGGGGGGGTCGAGCACAGATACGCAGTATTTT

D gene: NA
clone size: NA
V gene: TRBV7-9
J gene: TRBJ2-3
CDR3 protein: CASSLLAWGRTDTQYF
CDR3 DNA: TGTGCCAGCAGCTTACTAGCGTGGGGCCGCACAGATACGCAGTATTTT

D gene: NA
clone size: NA
V gene: TRBV11-2
J gene: TRBJ1-1
CDR3 protein: CASSLDRESRAFF
CDR3 DNA: TGTGCCAGCAGCTTAGATCGGGAGTCTAGAGCTTTCTTT

D gene: NA
clone size: few
V gene: TRBV27
J gene: TRBJ1-5
CDR3 protein: CASSVGQPPTAQHF
CDR3 DNA: TGTGCCAGCAGTGTAGGACAGCCCCCCACCGCCCAGCATTTT

D gene: NA
clone size: NA
V gene: TRBV6-1
J gene: TRBJ2-3
CDR3 protein: CASSERLDPTQYF
CDR3 DNA: TGTGCCAGCAGTGAACGGCTAGACCCTACGCAGTATTTT

D gene: TRBD2
clone size: NA
V gene: TRBV24-1
J gene: TRBJ2-7
CDR3 protein: CATSDGTIYEQYF
CDR3 DNA: TGTGCCACCAGTGACGGGACTATCTACGAGCAGTACTTC

D gene: NA
clone size: NA
V gene: TRBV10-2
J gene: TRBJ1-5
CDR3 protein: CASKQGAWNQPQHF
CDR3 DNA: TGCGCCAGCAAACAAGGGGCTTGGAATCAGCCCCAGCATTTT

D gene: NA
clone size: NA
V gene: TRBV21-1
J gene: TRBJ1-6
CDR3 protein: CASSKETGDNSPLHF
CDR3 DNA: TGTGCCAGCAGCAAAGAAACAGGTGATAATTCACCCCTCCACTTT

D gene: TRBD1
clone size: NA
V gene: TRBV27
J gene: TRBJ1-4
CDR3 protein: CASSAGGGKLFF
CDR3 DNA: TGTGCCAGCAGTGCAGGGGGGGGCAAACTGTTTTTT

D gene: TRBD1
clone size: NA
V gene: TRBV28
J gene: TRBJ2-5
CDR3 protein: CASSSDRVRGAQYF
CDR3 DNA: TGTGCCAGCAGTTCCGACAGGGTCCGAGGGGCCCAGTACTTC

D gene: TRBD1
clone size: few
V gene: TRBV6-2/TRBV6-3
J gene: TRBJ1-1
CDR3 protein: CASQSDRRNTEAFF
CDR3 DNA: TGTGCCAGCCAGTCGGACAGGAGGAACACTGAAGCTTTCTTT